The 32 T cell receptor beta chains below come from one sample, sequenced in a study of cytomegalovirus exposure and HLA in healthy donors. It was with 60 Vbeta and 13 Jbeta primers that the PCR ran. The assay was immunoSEQ multiplex PCR, and TCRdb's table has in-frame clones only and misses some. The table lists over 80,000 clones, about three quarters of them singletons. Sequenced input: PBMCs. These receptors all stem from a female donor in good health and CMV-seronegative.

V usage is TRBV5-1 and J usage is TRBJ2-7; TRBD1 matches 12 bases. The germline CDR1 and CDR2 sequences are SGHRS and YFSETQ. The CDR3 spans 15 residues. V shed 0 bases and J 6 bases; nucleotides not matched to a gene: 4. CDR3 protein: CASSLEGQGAIEQYF. CDR3 sequence (DNA): TGCGCCAGCAGCTTGGAGGGACAGGGGGCTATCGAGCAGTACTTC.

The chain employs TRBV20-1 and TRBJ2-7; no firm D call. With 4 bases removed from V and 6 bases from J, the gap between germline ends came to 10 bases. Looked up from germline, CDR1 is DFQATT and CDR2 is SNEGSKA (reference sequence). The CDR3 length is 11 residues. For the CDR3, the DNA is TGCAGTGCTACCGGCGGTGTCGAGCAGTACTTC. This encodes CSATGGVEQYF.

The V and J genes are TRBV27 and TRBJ2-7; weak D call: TRBD1 (6 bases). CDR1 and CDR2 from the germline V gene are MNHEY and SMNVEV (reference sequence). V lost 5 bases to trimming and J lost 3 bases, with 11 bases between them. The CDR3 length is 13 residues. CDR3 sequence: CASSRGQNYEQYF. The CDR3 DNA sequence: TGTGCCAGCAGTAGGGGACAAAACTACGAGCAGTACTTC.

This clone was observed a few times. The V and J genes are TRBV11-2 and TRBJ2-1; no clear D. Germline V gives CDR1 SGHAT, CDR2 FQNNGV. The CDR3 runs to 15 residues. The V and J ends lost 1 base and 6 bases respectively, with 13 bases between them. CDR3 coding DNA: TGTGCCAGCAGCTTAGCTGCCCTCCTACCCAATGAGCAGTTCTTC. It translates to CASSLAALLPNEQFF.

J is TRBJ2-2 and V is TRBV4-3; maybe TRBD2 (6 bases). Trimming removed 1 base from V and 6 bases from J, with 9 bases in between. Looked up from germline, CDR1 is LGHNA and CDR2 is YSLEER. This CDR3 is built from 14 residues. The CDR3 coding sequence is TGCGCCAGCAGCCAAGTGGAGGGCCCCGGGGAGCTGTTTTTT. As protein: CASSQVEGPGELFF.

This sequence joins TRBV30 and TRBJ2-7; D might be TRBD1 (6 bases). Germline values: CDR1 GTSNPN, CDR2 SVGIG (reference sequence). Trimming removed 7 bases from V and 5 bases from J, with 15 bases in between. The length of the CDR3 is 12 residues. The CDR3 region has the DNA TGTGCCTCATCGAGGGGGATCGACGAGCAGTACTTC. It is translated as CASSRGIDEQYF.

The rearrangement links TRBV27 to TRBJ2-5; D perhaps matches TRBD1 (5 bases). The germline V gene has CDR1 MNHEY and CDR2 SMNVEV (reference sequence). This CDR3 spans 13 amino acids. The V gene lost 7 bases and the J gene lost 5 bases, with 14 bases spanning the gap. Here the CDR3 reads CASTNRLEETQYF. The DNA of the CDR3 is TGTGCCAGCACCAACAGGCTTGAGGAGACCCAGTACTTC.

J is TRBJ2-3 and V is TRBV4-2, with 9 nucleotides matching TRBD2. The trim removed 4 bases at V and 6 bases at J, leaving 8 bases unmatched. This CDR3 has 15 residues. The germline V gene has CDR1 LGHNA and CDR2 YNFKEQ. CDR3 sequence reads: CASSLGLAGGDTQYF. CDR3 bases: TGTGCCAGCAGCCTTGGCTTGGCGGGAGGGGATACGCAGTATTTT.

J is TRBJ1-3 and V is TRBV19, with unresolved D. The germline V gene encodes CDR1 LNHDA and CDR2 SQIVND (reference sequence). CDR3 size: 14 residues. The germline V and J ends were trimmed by 7 bases and 2 bases, with 12 bases remaining between them. CDR3 DNA: TGTGCCAGTACCTCCTGGGCAACTGGAAACACCATATATTTT. This translates into CASTSWATGNTIYF.

V gene TRBV5-8 combines with J gene TRBJ1-4; TRBD1 matches 10 bases. The CDR3 length is 20 residues. Germline V gene data show CDR1 as SGHTS and CDR2 as YDEGEE. V dropped 2 bases and J dropped 5; count of bases not matched to a gene: 18. CDR3 in amino acids: CASSLFLGTGVSAGNEKLFF. The DNA of the CDR3 is TGTGCCAGCAGCTTATTTCTCGGGACAGGGGTTAGTGCAGGCAATGAAAAACTGTTTTTT.

The V and J genes are TRBV9 and TRBJ2-3; TRBD1 is a possible D gene (5 bases). Trimming took off 3 bases at V and 0 bases at J, with 17 bases between the two ends. Germline V gives CDR1 SGDLS, CDR2 YYNGEE. The CDR3 runs to 17 residues. The DNA of the CDR3 is TGTGCCAGCAGCGAGGGGCTCCGACAGTCCAGCACAGATACGCAGTATTTT. Translating it yields CASSEGLRQSSTDTQYF.

In its sample, this clone was seen once. The genes are TRBV30 and TRBJ1-2, with TRBD1 matching over 7 bases. V shed 1 base, J shed 6 bases, and the junction held 8 bases outside the gene matches. Germline-derived CDR1 and CDR2 are GTSNPN and SVGIG (reference sequence). This CDR3 comprises 14 residues. The CDR3 region has the DNA TGTGCCTGGAGTGGAGGGGGACAGCCGGATGGCTACACCTTC. Translation gives CAWSGGGQPDGYTF.

V gene TRBV28 combines with J gene TRBJ2-7, with a tentative D call TRBD2 (7 bases). This CDR3 has 15 residues. The V and J ends lost 6 bases and 2 bases respectively, with 17 bases between them. Germline V gene sequence: CDR1 MDHEN, CDR2 SYDVKM. The CDR3 reads CASSPMGGGPYEQYF. The CDR3 DNA is TGTGCCAGCAGCCCGATGGGAGGGGGGCCCTACGAGCAGTACTTC.

The sample holds a few counts of this clone. This chain connects TRBV19 to TRBJ1-2; D gene ambiguous. This CDR3 comprises 13 residues. The ends were cut back, 2 bases at V and 6 bases at J, with 10 bases in the middle. CDR1 and CDR2 from the germline V gene are LNHDA and SQIVND (reference sequence). The CDR3 sequence is CASSISLGDGYTF. The CDR3 region has the DNA TGTGCCAGTAGTATATCCCTCGGGGATGGCTACACCTTC.

The chain links TRBV5-1 to TRBJ2-1; 10 bases fit TRBD2. Germline values: CDR1 SGHRS, CDR2 YFSETQ. The CDR3 runs to 15 residues. The V gene end was trimmed by 5 bases and the J gene end by 3 bases; junction bases not matched to a gene: 5. CDR3 protein: CASRNIAGGYNEQFF. CDR3 DNA sequence: TGCGCCAGCAGAAACATAGCGGGGGGCTACAATGAGCAGTTCTTC.

The chain joins TRBV5-1 to TRBJ2-3; 8 nucleotides line up with TRBD1. Germline assignment: CDR1 SGHRS and CDR2 YFSETQ. CDR3 length equals 13 residues. V shed 7 bases and J 0 bases; nucleotides not matched to a gene: 1. The CDR3 protein is CASGQGSTDTQYF. The CDR3 DNA reads as TGCGCCAGCGGACAGGGAAGCACAGATACGCAGTATTTT.

This rearrangement joins TRBV7-6 to TRBJ2-5; TRBD2 matches at 7 bases. Trimming removed 5 bases from V and 2 bases from J; junction bases left unmatched: 8. Germline V gene data show CDR1 as SGHVS and CDR2 as FNYEAQ. This CDR3 region has 15 residues. The DNA for the CDR3 is TGTGCCAGCAGCCTACAAGCGGGAACTCAAGAGACCCAGTACTTC. Protein sequence: CASSLQAGTQETQYF.

This chain connects TRBV28 to TRBJ2-5; TRBD1 agrees at 8 bases. The V segment lost 8 bases and the J segment 1 base; nucleotides outside the gene matches: 6. Germline assignment: CDR1 MDHEN and CDR2 SYDVKM. CDR3 length: 14 amino acids. The CDR3 DNA is TGTGCCAGCGGCCGGACAGGGCTCCAAGAGACCCAGTACTTC. Encoded protein: CASGRTGLQETQYF.

The J gene is TRBJ1-2, the V gene TRBV28, with D perhaps matching TRBD1 (6 bases). The V end lost 7 bases, the J end lost 0 bases, and 21 bases lay between the germline ends. The CDR3 has 17 residues. The germline CDR1 and CDR2 sequences are MDHEN and SYDVKM. CDR3 residues: CASTPRGNRAANYGYTF. DNA of the CDR3: TGTGCCAGCACCCCAAGAGGCAACAGGGCGGCTAACTATGGCTACACCTTC.

The V call is TRBV10-1, the J call TRBJ2-7, with 8 positions matching TRBD1. CDR3 size: 15 residues. Germline trimming cut 3 bases from V and 0 bases from J; bases unmatched to any gene: 4. The germline V gene encodes CDR1 WNHNN and CDR2 SYGVQD (reference sequence). The CDR3 bases are TGCGCCAGCAGTGACCAGACAGGGGCCTCCTACGAGCAGTACTTC. This gives the protein CASSDQTGASYEQYF.

V and J are TRBV6-5 and TRBJ1-5, with 7 bases that match TRBD1. The CDR3 runs 15 residues. Per germline, CDR1 MNHEY and CDR2 SVGAGI. The ends lost 6 bases at V and 0 bases at J; junction bases unmatched: 5. The CDR3 here is CASSSGTDSNQPQHF. In DNA, the CDR3 is TGTGCCAGCAGCTCCGGGACAGATAGCAATCAGCCCCAGCATTTT.

This chain joins TRBV27 and TRBJ2-3; D might be TRBD2 (5 bases). The CDR3 length is 14 residues. V lost 7 bases and J 2 bases, leaving 13 bases between the germline ends. Germline CDR1 is MNHEY and CDR2 is SMNVEV (reference sequence). The DNA of the CDR3 is TGTGCCAGCACCCGAGGGCTTCCCACAGATACGCAGTATTTT. Protein sequence: CASTRGLPTDTQYF.

The V and J genes are TRBV28 and TRBJ1-1; 7 positions agree with TRBD1. Looked up from germline, CDR1 is MDHEN and CDR2 is SYDVKM. The CDR3 is 12 residues long. V lost 5 bases, J lost 11 bases, and 8 bases stayed unmatched. In DNA form, the CDR3 reads TGTGCCAGCAGTCGAGGGGGCGTTCAGGCTTTCTTT. It yields the protein CASSRGGVQAFF. Combining the CDR3 with reference TRBV28 and TRBJ1-1 gives the whole variable domain DVKVTQSSRYLVKRTGEKVFLECVQDMDHENMFWYRQDPGLGLRLIYFSYDVKMKEKGDIPEGYSVSREKKERFSLILESASTNQTSMYLCASSRGGVQAFFGQGTRLTVV.

The chain is built from TRBV7-6 and TRBJ2-5, with TRBD2 matching over 10 bases. Per germline, CDR1 SGHVS and CDR2 FNYEAQ. The CDR3 consists of 14 residues. V trimming: 9 bases; J trimming: 3 bases; junction bases outside the gene matches: 7. The CDR3 nucleotides read TGTGCCAGTGGCCTAGCGGGGGACAAAGAGACCCAGTACTTC. As protein: CASGLAGDKETQYF. The full variable domain, completed using reference TRBV7-6 and TRBJ2-5, is GAGVSQSPRYKVTKRGQDVALRCDPISGHVSLYWYRQALGQGPEFLTYFNYEAQQDKSGLPNDRFSAERPEGSISTLTIQRTEQRDSAMYRCASGLAGDKETQYFGPGTRLLVL.

This clone was counted between two and nine times. The chain uses TRBV5-1 and TRBJ1-1; D is possibly TRBD1 (6 bases). V gave up 0 bases and J gave up 5 bases, with 11 bases separating them. The CDR3 sequence is 14 residues long. Germline lookup yields CDR1 SGHRS and CDR2 YFSETQ. CDR3 loop: CASSLGAQGTEAFF. The CDR3 DNA follows: TGCGCCAGCAGCTTGGGGGCGCAGGGGACTGAAGCTTTCTTT. Full variable domain (outside the CDR3, taken from reference TRBV5-1 and TRBJ1-1): KAGVTQTPRYLIKTRGQQVTLSCSPISGHRSVSWYQQTPGQGLQFLFEYFSETQRNKGNFPGRFSGRQFSNSRSEMNVSTLELGDSALYLCASSLGAQGTEAFFGQGTRLTVV.

V gene TRBV25-1 combines with J gene TRBJ1-1; tentatively, D is TRBD1 (5 bases). Germline lookup yields CDR1 MGHDK and CDR2 SYGVNS. The CDR3 totals 14 residues. Trimming took 6 bases from V and 6 from J, leaving 17 bases between them. The CDR3 is CASSPVGGSAEAFF. The CDR3 DNA is TGTGCCAGCAGCCCCGTCGGGGGTTCCGCTGAAGCTTTCTTT.

The genes are TRBV7-6 and TRBJ2-1; 7 bases are shared with TRBD1. Looked up from germline, CDR1 is SGHVS and CDR2 is FNYEAQ. Trimming at V came to 5 bases and at J to 1 base, leaving 5 bases not matched to a gene. CDR3 length: 15 residues. As DNA, the CDR3 is TGTGCCAGCAGCCCTCGGACAGGTTCCTACAATGAGCAGTTCTTC. Residues: CASSPRTGSYNEQFF.

This clone was detected only a few times. The chain has TRBV18 and TRBJ2-2, with a possible D match to TRBD2 (5 bases). Germline CDR1 and CDR2: KGHSH and LQKENI. V was shortened by 6 bases and J by 1 base, with 9 bases between the two germline ends. This CDR3 is built from 14 residues. For the CDR3, the DNA is TGTGCCAGCTCCCTCGGAGGGAACACCGGGGAGCTGTTTTTT. Its protein is CASSLGGNTGELFF. Based on the CDR3 plus reference TRBV18 and TRBJ2-2, the full variable domain is NAGVMQNPRHLVRRRGQEARLRCSPMKGHSHVYWYRQLPEEGLKFMVYLQKENIIDESGMPKERFSAEFPKEGPSILRIQQVVRGDSAAYFCASSLGGNTGELFFGEGSRLTVL.

The chain has TRBV6-5 and TRBJ1-5; D is uncertain. The CDR3 totals 13 residues. Trimming cost V 6 bases and J 4 bases, with 10 bases left between them. The germline V gene has CDR1 MNHEY and CDR2 SVGAGI. CDR3 region: CASRMKTNQPQHF. The CDR3 DNA follows: TGTGCCAGCAGGATGAAAACAAATCAGCCCCAGCATTTT.

The chain recombines TRBV5-3 with TRBJ2-7; possibly TRBD2 for D (6 bases). TRBV5-3 is an ORF, with its function uncertain. Trimming left V 1 base short and J 1 base short, with 12 bases between. The CDR3 runs to 15 residues. In DNA, the CDR3 is TGTGCCAGAAGCTTGAGGGAGGAGCGGTCCTACGAGCAGTACTTC. Translated, it gives CARSLREERSYEQYF.

The rearrangement links TRBV4-2 to TRBJ2-6; tentative D call: TRBD1 (5 bases). The germline V gene encodes CDR1 LGHNA and CDR2 YNFKEQ. V was trimmed by 0 bases and J by 0 bases, leaving 6 bases between them. CDR3 length equals 16 residues. CDR3 in amino acids: CASSQDDSSGANVLTF. DNA of the CDR3: TGTGCCAGCAGCCAAGATGACAGCTCTGGGGCCAACGTCCTGACTTTC.

This clone was detected a few times. The V gene is TRBV5-6, the J gene TRBJ2-1, with 10 bases that match TRBD2. CDR1 and CDR2 from the germline V gene are SGHDT and YYEEEE. V lost 0 bases and J lost 1; bases outside the gene matches: 4. The CDR3 is 17 residues long. Here the CDR3 DNA reads TGTGCCAGCAGCTTGGTAAGGACTAGCGGTTCCTACAATGAGCAGTTCTTC. Its translation is CASSLVRTSGSYNEQFF.